Many counts were recorded for the clone carrying this T cell receptor (beta chain). The data derive from a study of tumor-infiltrating lymphocytes in primary liver carcinoma. With around 500 ng total RNA as template and a constant-region primer, TCR beta cDNA was made. Employing slightly modified ARM-PCR, three nested multiplex PCR rounds were run, and these gave rise to the TCR beta libraries. The opening two PCR rounds, around 11 cycles each, paired TRBV1-TRBV30 forward primers with a C-beta reverse primer. TCRdb processed the multiplex PCR reads anew with MiXCR; each CDR3 protein has one entry. The sample records about 300,000 distinct CDR3 sequences, approximately 65% being singletons. The researchers obtained blood RNA from unsorted whole blood and also extracted germline DNA. The CDR3 runs 19 residues. Germline-derived CDR1 and CDR2 are LGHNA and YNFKEQ. Trimming removed 0 bases from V and 0 bases from J, with 15 bases in between.

This rearrangement joins TRBV4-2 to TRBJ2-6, with D uncertain. The sequenced sample was peripheral blood. The TCR was taken from a man aged 35 to 55 with primary liver carcinoma and hepatitis B virus infection. The CDR3 region has the DNA TGTGCCAGCAGCCAAGACACGTTAGGCGGTATCTCTGGGGCCAACGTCCTGACTTTC. It is translated as CASSQDTLGGISGANVLTF.